A selection of T cell receptor beta chains follows, all from one sample in a study of CD8+CD57+ T cells in acquired aplastic anemia. TCRdb itself ran the reads through MiXCR, one entry per CDR3 protein. Of approximately 150,000 distinct CDR3 sequences listed, 45% to 55% are singletons. The sequenced material came from sorted CD4+, CD8+, or CD8+CD57+ T cells (not recorded which) from PBMCs. The receptors were gathered from a human donor with aplastic anemia. Each CDR3 is given with its conserved first and last residue. D genes are given only for firm matches. Expanded clones are given a class, and other clones once, few, many or no size at all.

V gene,J gene,D gene,clone size,CDR3 DNA,CDR3 protein
TRBV20-1,TRBJ1-2,NA,many,TGCAGTGCTAGAGCCCCAGGAGGGGCGGGTGGCTACACCTTC,CSARAPGGAGGYTF
TRBV9,TRBJ2-4,NA,NA,TGTGCCAGCACCGGGGGAAACATTCAGTACTTC,CASTGGNIQYF
TRBV7-6,TRBJ2-5,NA,few,TGTGCCAGCAGCTTTGCAGGGGCAGAGACCCAGTACTTC,CASSFAGAETQYF
TRBV20-1,TRBJ2-7,TRBD1,NA,TGCAGTGCTAGAGGGACCGGGACAGAAGTTGAGCAGTACTTC,CSARGTGTEVEQYF
TRBV25-1,TRBJ2-1,NA,NA,TGTGCCAGCAGTGGATCCTTACGCTCCTACAATGAGCAGTTCTTC,CASSGSLRSYNEQFF
TRBV7-3,TRBJ2-7,TRBD2,many,TGTGCCAGCAGCCCGGGACTAGCGGGGAGCTCCTATCCCTCCGAGCAGTACTTC,CASSPGLAGSSYPSEQYF
TRBV2,TRBJ1-5,NA,once,TGTGCCAGCAGTTACAGGGTAGGCAATCAGCCCCAGCATTTT,CASSYRVGNQPQHF
TRBV4-1,TRBJ2-7,NA,NA,TGCGCCAGCAGCCAAGGGCGGGGTATCGAGCAGTACTTC,CASSQGRGIEQYF
TRBV3-1,TRBJ2-3,NA,few,TGTGCCAGCAGCCAACGATTGCCCCCAGGGGGCACAGATACGCAGTATTTT,CASSQRLPPGGTDTQYF
TRBV27,TRBJ2-5,NA,few,TGTGCCAGCACCCGTAGGGGCCCCGGGGAGACCCAGCACTTC,CASTRRGPGETQHF